This T cell receptor beta chain is from a study of beta chain features in type 1 diabetes. Study information: Regarding age, gender and cell yields, patients proved similar to healthy donors.

Every isolated RNA sample was fully reverse transcribed, so sequencing captured expressed TCRB transcripts. The assay was immunoSEQ multiplex PCR, and TCRdb's table has in-frame clones only and misses some. The sample shows 600,000 to 700,000 clones, roughly 12% of them seen only once. The V gene lost 4 bases and the J gene lost 10 bases, with 15 bases spanning the gap. The CDR3 runs 14 residues. CDR1 and CDR2 (germline): SGHRS, YFSETQ. Study-level findings and limits: Among all four CD4+ subsets, Type 1 diabetes patients had TCRB CDR3s that were moderately but significantly shorter. HLA effects on TCRB rearrangement stayed unresolved here.

A word on this clone: What it binds is not known.

The source of this sequence is a young man with type 1 diabetes. The J gene is TRBJ1-6, the V gene TRBV5-1, with D possibly TRBD1 on 5 matching bases. Sequences were obtained from naive CD4+ T cells from blood. In DNA, the CDR3 is TGCGCCAGCAGCCATTCCCAGGGACCCTCACCCCTCCACTTT. Residues: CASSHSQGPSPLHF.